This T cell receptor (beta chain) was documented in a study of vaccination effects on CD4 cells after COVID-19. Study at large: Antigen-specific CD4+ T cells were first expanded with viral peptide pools by the ViraFEST assay and only then sequenced. IL-2 at 10 IU/ml and peptides at around 9.1 ug/ml were added to cultured PBMC, around 1.9 million per well. It was two doses of either the BNT162b2 or mRNA-1273 vaccine that participants received. A couple of convalescent patients gave samples 16 days and one week before vaccination.

The CDR3 has 16 residues. The V end was cut by 6 bases, the J end by 0 bases, with 15 bases between. Germline CDR1 and CDR2: SGHVS and FNYEAQ. At the end of over 8 days of culture, CD4+ T cells were isolated. Measured with immunoSEQ multiplex PCR; TCRdb has only the in-frame clones, and not every one. This sample has 45,000 to 60,000 clones; about 70% occur once, and the top ten carry 12%. The table lists this clone with a count of one. Its antigen is not identified. This sample comprised CD4+ T cells from PBMCs cultured without peptide, obtained before COVID-19 vaccination. This rearrangement joins TRBV7-6 to TRBJ1-3; possible D gene TRBD1, 6 bases. The clonotype was recovered from a human donor who had a prior SARS-CoV-2 infection. The DNA for the CDR3 is TGTGCCAGCAGTCGTGGGGGCCGCTTCTCTGGAAACACCATATATTTT. Protein: CASSRGGRFSGNTIYF. The full variable domain, completed using reference TRBV7-6 and TRBJ1-3, is GAGVSQSPRYKVTKRGQDVALRCDPISGHVSLYWYRQALGQGPEFLTYFNYEAQQDKSGLPNDRFSAERPEGSISTLTIQRTEQRDSAMYRCASSRGGRFSGNTIYFGEGSWLTVV.